These 16 T cell receptor beta chains were sequenced from one sample in a study of beta chain features in type 1 diabetes. Expressed TCRB transcripts were sequenced after all isolated RNA was converted to cDNA. Clones were read by immunoSEQ multiplex PCR, and TCRdb kept only the in-frame ones, dropping some. The profile covers 300,000 to 350,000 clones, with approximately 8.2% appearing a single time and more than 0.4% taken by the ten largest. Sequencing was done on a sample of central memory CD4+ T cells from blood. The receptors stem from a woman between 18 and 29 years old in good health.

Concerning this clone itself: Other nucleotide sequences from this sample produce the same CDR3. The rearrangement links TRBV4-3 to TRBJ2-7; 7 positions match TRBD2. The trim removed 4 bases at V and 5 bases at J, leaving 14 bases unmatched. The CDR3 loop spans 16 amino acids. The V gene's germline CDR1 is LGHNA and CDR2 YSLEER. The CDR3 bases are TGCGCCAGCAGCCTCCGATACTTACTAGCGATCCACGAGCAGTACTTC. Protein product: CASSLRYLLAIHEQYF.

A word on this clone: This may be a read error: a much more frequent sequence differs by one nucleotide. The rearrangement links TRBV5-5 to TRBJ1-1; possibly TRBD1 for D (5 bases). The CDR3 runs to 13 residues. The germline gives CDR1 SGHKS, CDR2 YYEKEE (reference sequence). V lost 1 base to trimming and J lost 1 base, with 5 bases between them. In DNA form, the CDR3 reads TGTGCCAGCAGCTTGCAGGGGAACACTGAAGCTTTCTTT. Encoded protein: CASSLQGNTEAFF. Using reference TRBV5-5 and TRBJ1-1 for the parts outside the CDR3, the full variable domain is DAGVTQSPTHLIKTRGQQVTLRCSPISGHKSVSWYQQVLGQGPQFIFQYYEKEERGRGNFPDRFSARQFPNYSSELNVNALLLGDSALYLCASSLQGNTEAFFGQGTRLTVV.

The V and J genes are TRBV5-4 and TRBJ2-5; D ambiguous. Germline V CDR1 and CDR2: SGHNT, YYREEE (reference sequence). V dropped 0 bases and J dropped 7 bases, with 10 bases sitting between them. The CDR3 has 13 residues. The CDR3 spells CASSLAAGGTQYF. CDR3 DNA: TGTGCCAGCAGCTTGGCCGCTGGCGGGACCCAGTACTTC. The full variable domain, rest sourced from reference TRBV5-4 and TRBJ2-5, is ETGVTQSPTHLIKTRGQQVTLRCSSQSGHNTVSWYQQALGQGPQFIFQYYREEENGRGNFPPRFSGLQFPNYSSELNVNALELDDSALYLCASSLAAGGTQYFGPGTRLLVL.

This clone turned up a few times. In DNA, the CDR3 is TGTGCCAGCAGGCGGGGGGCAGGAGGCTACACCTTC. Translation gives CASRRGAGGYTF. The chain is built from TRBV25-1 and TRBJ1-2, with D possibly TRBD1 on 6 matching bases. The CDR3 runs 12 residues. Germline lookup yields CDR1 MGHDK and CDR2 SYGVNS. The V and J ends lost 6 bases and 8 bases respectively, with 13 bases between them.

This clone was seen a handful of times. The gene calls are TRBV28 and TRBJ2-7; D gene uncertain. Germline CDR1 reads MDHEN; CDR2 reads SYDVKM. The V and J ends lost 10 bases and 2 bases respectively, with 21 bases between them. The CDR3 has 15 residues. This CDR3 reads CATCRSAAGAYEQYF. The CDR3 bases are TGTGCCACCTGCCGCTCCGCGGCTGGGGCCTACGAGCAGTACTTC.

The rearrangement links TRBV11-2 to TRBJ2-1; tentative D call: TRBD1 (5 bases). The germline V gene has CDR1 SGHAT and CDR2 FQNNGV. There are 12 residues in the CDR3. Between the trimmed V and J ends, which lost 4 bases and 8 bases, there was a span of 9 bases. In nucleotides, the CDR3 is TGTGCCAGCAGCTCGTCAGGGTATGAGCAGTTCTTC. This translates into CASSSSGYEQFF. Complete variable domain (other parts from reference TRBV11-2 and TRBJ2-1): EAGVAQSPRYKIIEKRQSVAFWCNPISGHATLYWYQQILGQGPKLLIQFQNNGVVDDSQLPKDRFSAERLKGVDSTLKIQPAKLEDSAVYLCASSSSGYEQFFGPGTRLTVL.

This sequence joins TRBV6-5 and TRBJ1-2; 9 nucleotides line up with TRBD1. Trimming at V came to 6 bases and at J to 3 bases, leaving 5 bases not matched to a gene. The CDR3 runs to 14 residues. CDR1 is MNHEY and CDR2 is SVGAGI in the germline V gene. In nucleotides, the CDR3 is TGTGCCAGCAGAGGGGGGACAGGGTACTATGGCTACACCTTC. Translated: CASRGGTGYYGYTF.

This clone was counted at least ten times. The chain combines TRBV27 with TRBJ2-7; 13 nucleotides align to TRBD2. This CDR3 has 17 residues. After removal of 0 bases from V and 7 bases from J, the junction contained 9 bases not matched to a gene. The germline CDR1 and CDR2 sequences are MNHEY and SMNVEV (reference sequence). CDR3 residues: CASSLSRTSGRAEEQYF. The CDR3 DNA is TGTGCCAGCAGTTTATCCCGAACTAGCGGGAGGGCCGAAGAGCAGTACTTC.

This clone occurred a few times. The chain is built from TRBV29-1 and TRBJ2-3, with D perhaps TRBD1 or TRBD2 (5 bases each). V was clipped by 7 bases and J by 5 bases, with 16 bases between them. The CDR3 is 13 amino acids. Per the germline V gene, CDR1 is SQVTM and CDR2 is ANQGSEA. For the CDR3, the DNA is TGCAGCGCCACTAAGGGTGGGGGAGATACGCAGTATTTT. It specifies CSATKGGGDTQYF.

This clone showed up many times. The CDR3 here is CASSNRGRLDEQFF. In nucleotides, the CDR3 is TGTGCCAGCAGCAATAGGGGCCGACTCGATGAGCAGTTCTTC. V and J are TRBV7-2 and TRBJ2-1, with D possibly matching TRBD1 (5 bases). This CDR3 is 14 amino acids long. Germline lookup yields CDR1 SGHTA and CDR2 FQGNSA. V lost 5 bases to trimming and J lost 8 bases, with 16 bases between them. Drawing the rest from reference TRBV7-2 and TRBJ2-1, the complete variable domain is GAGVSQSPSNKVTEKGKDVELRCDPISGHTALYWYRQSLGQGLEFLIYFQGNSAPDKSGLPSDRFSAERTGGSVSTLTIQRTQQEDSAVYLCASSNRGRLDEQFFGPGTRLTVL.

V and J are TRBV2 and TRBJ1-1, with 7 bases lining up with TRBD1. CDR1 is SNHLY, CDR2 FYNNEI, per germline. There are 14 residues in the CDR3. Germline trimming cut 6 bases from V and 6 bases from J; bases unmatched to any gene: 10. DNA of the CDR3: TGTGCCAGCAGCCGGACAGGATGGGAAGCTGAAGCTTTCTTT. It yields the protein CASSRTGWEAEAFF.

The V and J genes are TRBV29-1 and TRBJ2-3; 13 nucleotides agree with TRBD2. Trimming cost V 6 bases and J 4 bases; bases outside gene matches: 13. The CDR3 runs to 17 residues. Germline V lookup: CDR1 SQVTM, CDR2 ANQGSEA. CDR3 bases: TGCAGCGTATACACTAGCGGGAGGGCCTCCGTTCCAGATACGCAGTATTTT. Its translation is CSVYTSGRASVPDTQYF.

This clone was seen a few times. The V and J genes are TRBV2 and TRBJ2-3; unclear D gene. Germline values: CDR1 SNHLY, CDR2 FYNNEI. CDR3 length equals 12 residues. V was trimmed by 6 bases and J by 2 bases, leaving 6 bases between them. CDR3 bases: TGTGCCAGCAGGCAGGACACAGATACGCAGTATTTT. Encoded protein: CASRQDTDTQYF. The entire variable domain, with the rest obtained from reference TRBV2 and TRBJ2-3, is as follows: EPEVTQTPSHQVTQMGQEVILRCVPISNHLYFYWYRQILGQKVEFLVSFYNNEISEKSEIFDDQFSVERPDGSNFTLKIRSTKLEDSAMYFCASRQDTDTQYFGPGTRLTVL.

This clone was detected a few times. This chain joins TRBV28 and TRBJ1-3; D remains unclear. The CDR3 runs 15 residues. With 6 bases removed from V and 4 bases from J, the gap between germline ends came to 16 bases. Germline V gene sequence: CDR1 MDHEN, CDR2 SYDVKM. CDR3 amino acids: CASSSHGVRGNTIYF. In DNA form, the CDR3 reads TGTGCCAGCAGCTCTCATGGGGTGAGAGGAAACACCATATATTTT. The full variable domain, its missing parts supplied by reference TRBV28 and TRBJ1-3, is DVKVTQSSRYLVKRTGEKVFLECVQDMDHENMFWYRQDPGLGLRLIYFSYDVKMKEKGDIPEGYSVSREKKERFSLILESASTNQTSMYLCASSSHGVRGNTIYFGEGSWLTVV.

This clone came up a few times. V is TRBV14 and J is TRBJ2-7; maybe TRBD1 (6 bases). Germline values: CDR1 SGHDN, CDR2 FVKESK. The germline V and J ends were trimmed by 1 base and 2 bases, with 12 bases remaining between them. The CDR3 totals 15 residues. The CDR3 DNA follows: TGTGCCAGCAGCCAAGGGGGGCGGCGGACCTACGAGCAGTACTTC. This encodes CASSQGGRRTYEQYF.

The chain employs TRBV5-6 and TRBJ2-5; 9 bases line up with TRBD2. This CDR3 contains 18 residues. After removal of 3 bases from V and 3 bases from J, the junction contained 15 bases not matched to a gene. Germline V gene data show CDR1 as SGHDT and CDR2 as YYEEEE. CDR3 sequence reads: CASSSGLAVKVYEETQYF. The CDR3 coding sequence is TGTGCCAGCAGCTCGGGACTAGCAGTAAAGGTGTACGAAGAGACCCAGTACTTC. Based on the CDR3 plus reference TRBV5-6 and TRBJ2-5, the full variable domain is DAGVTQSPTHLIKTRGQQVTLRCSPKSGHDTVSWYQQALGQGPQFIFQYYEEEERQRGNFPDRFSGHQFPNYSSELNVNALLLGDSALYLCASSSGLAVKVYEETQYFGPGTRLLVL.